This record looks at one T cell receptor (beta chain) sequence and its context. Its antigen is unknown. The CDR3 sequence is 16 residues long. V gave up 8 bases and J gave up 5 bases, with 24 bases separating them. The V gene's germline CDR1 is SNHLY and CDR2 FYNNEI. Assay: immunoSEQ multiplex PCR; the TCRdb copy retains only in-frame clones and omits some. The profile covers roughly 26,000 clones, with more than 70% appearing a single time and about 25% taken by the ten largest. The sample comes from a study of OX40 agonist ivuxolimab in advanced cancers. Turning to the study itself: Partial responses were achieved by three patients: one hepatocellular carcinoma, two cutaneous melanoma.

Study outcomes and limitations: There was clonal expansion of CD4+ and CD8+ blood T cells by week 6 at 0.1 to 3.0 mg/kg. Partly responding patients at 0.1-3.0 mg/kg showed some of the smallest clonal expansion.

The material sequenced was CD4+ or CD8+ T cells sorted from blood, taken in a trial of the OX40 agonist ivuxolimab. The sequence derives from an adult with an advanced solid tumor such as melanoma, head and neck, liver or kidney cancer. The V call is TRBV2, the J call TRBJ2-5; tentatively, D is TRBD2 (6 bases). The CDR3 DNA reads TGTGCCAGCCTATCTAACGGGGTAACCCGGGGGGAGACCCAGTACTTC. This gives the protein CASLSNGVTRGETQYF. Full variable domain (outside the CDR3, taken from reference TRBV2 and TRBJ2-5): EPEVTQTPSHQVTQMGQEVILRCVPISNHLYFYWYRQILGQKVEFLVSFYNNEISEKSEIFDDQFSVERPDGSNFTLKIRSTKLEDSAMYFCASLSNGVTRGETQYFGPGTRLLVL.